This T cell receptor beta chain appears in the sequencing data of a study of a mutant IDH1 vaccine in newly diagnosed glioma. Study-wide results and limits: The vaccine induced immune responses, and these occurred in about 95% of patients.

Turning to this clone: The antigen is undetermined.

TCRdb keeps only in-frame clones here, not all; method: immunoSEQ multiplex PCR. The repertoire includes under 95,000 clones, 90% to 95% of them detected once, and under 0.7% sits in the top ten. Time point denoted: week 5, during vaccination. Vaccination comprised doses that each held 300 ug of mutant IDH1 20-mer peptide, plus topical imiquimod. The starting material was PBMCs, obtained from a glioma patient whose treatment included an IDH1 peptide vaccine. The TCR comes from a woman in her forties or fifties with glioma.

Here the CDR3 reads CASSGTTWGELFF. As DNA, the CDR3 is TGTGCCAGCAGTGGGACGACGTGGGGGGAGCTGTTTTTT. The V call is TRBV6-5, the J call TRBJ2-2; D is perhaps TRBD1 or TRBD2 (5 bases each). V dropped 5 bases and J dropped 8 bases, with 12 bases sitting between them. Germline V gene lookup returns CDR1 MNHEY and CDR2 SVGAGI. This CDR3 contains 13 residues.